The clone carrying this TCR beta chain was counted between two and nine times. Its specificity is unknown. This CDR3 spans 15 amino acids. The junction had 6 bases not matched to a gene; V was cut back by 4 bases and J by 4 bases. Germline V gives CDR1 LGHDT, CDR2 YNNKEL (reference sequence). Via MiXCR, TCRdb re-called the 5' RACE reads, giving one row per CDR3 protein. The sample yields about 350,000 distinct CDR3 sequences, around a fifth seen once. These data originate in a study of T-cell memory formation after mild COVID-19. Study results and limitations: Memory sampled before infection contained some responding clones, suggesting cross-reactive memory joined. Confirmation was lacking for SARS-CoV-2 specificity of second-wave clones that peaked on day 37. Mainly in CM and EM were contracting CD4+ clones; CD8+ were in EMRA.

Specimen: PBMCs or a T cell subset sorted from them (not recorded which). This receptor was obtained from a man younger than 30 who had mild COVID-19 (a few samples of this study predate the infection). Cell type and time point are not known. The chain combines TRBV3-1 with TRBJ1-2; 10 bases are shared with TRBD1. The CDR3 sequence: CASSRMGQGSYGYTF. The CDR3 nucleotides read TGTGCCAGCAGCCGCATGGGACAGGGGAGCTATGGCTACACCTTC.